The TCR beta chain under discussion was sequenced for a study of T cells after yellow fever vaccination. Study in general: Fractions of low cell number were prepared using SMART-Seq v4 Ultra Low Input.

This clonotype was seen at least ten times. Antigen: not known. Template switching with 5'RACE generated the TCR cDNA and added a universal primer site and UMIs. Via MiXCR, TCRdb re-called the 5' RACE reads, giving one row per CDR3 protein. The table includes hundreds of thousands of distinct CDR3 sequences, about a sixth detected once. Study-wide results and caveats: Subsequent to the booster, the majority of primary-vaccination clones reappeared (around 96% CD4, 88% CD8). A minor fraction of clonotypes spanned both CD4 and CD8 compartments.

This TCR was recovered from a man in his late teens or twenties who received the YFV17D yellow fever vaccine. The sample was PBMCs, taken 5 days after the first yellow fever vaccination.

The CDR3 protein is CASSSGRYQPQHF. The DNA for the CDR3 is TGTGCCAGCAGCTCCGGGCGGTATCAGCCCCAGCATTTT. V usage is TRBV7-2 and J usage is TRBJ1-5; unclear D gene. The CDR3 totals 13 residues. The V end was cut by 4 bases, the J end by 5 bases, with 9 bases between. Germline CDR1 SGHTA, CDR2 FQGNSA.